This T cell receptor (beta chain) was obtained from a study of blood T cell repertoires in COVID-19 (TCRdb year 2020). Regarding the research as a whole: The collaborator samples originated in the United States, Italy and Spain and spanned the acute and convalescent phases of COVID-19. The prospective study material was composed of cDNA or gDNA derived from T cells, B-cell-depleted T cells, or PBMCs. Subjects who had been exposed to COVID-19, were actively infected with it, or had recovered from it provided the deeply sampled blood TCRbeta repertoires that made up the dataset. A freely available public database, intended as a resource for researchers studying the immune response to SARS-CoV-2, is where the repertoires were released. Samples were obtained from the ongoing ImmuneRACE study (first 160 participants) and from 950 to 1,500 subjects provided by 6 global collaborators. The sample metadata nearly always contained a de-identified subject ID, COVID-19 status, age in years and sex. Where available, HLA class I and class II types were taken from metadata supplied by the sample provider and were not determined by assay-based typing. Study-level results and caveats: The quantity of clinical and demographic metadata differed by source and by participant and was supplied without curation.

As concerns this clone: The antigen it binds to is not known. No base quality information exists; no much larger clone differs at one position.

V and J are truncated by 4 bases and 7 bases respectively, leaving an intervening sequence of 19 bases. The CDR3 measures 15 amino acids from cysteine to phenylalanine. The read is trimmed to its CDR3 DNA, 45 bases read in frame from base 1. The germline V gene specifies SGHVS as CDR1 and FQNEAQ as CDR2. TCRbeta CDR3 regions were amplified from genomic DNA using the immunoSEQ Assay, a bias-controlled multiplex PCR. The published analysis was carried out like this. The number of nucleated cells in each sample was estimated from the amplification of reference gene primers within the assay. To quantify the absolute abundance of each unique TCRbeta CDR3 rearrangement, sequence reads were collapsed and filtered. For each sample, productive Simpson clonality was calculated by taking the square root of Simpson's diversity index across productive rearrangements. TCRdb holds this immuneACCESS table with in-frame rearrangements only. Some clones are missing; in checked studies, unresolved V genes explain under half, and the rest has no known cause. That table is the source of V, J and clone size, and D and trimming were worked out from the DNA. The sample table holds about 44,000 clones, of which 70% to 90% were seen once. Roughly a sixth of the sample rests with the top ten.

Whole blood was collected in K2EDTA tubes by collaborating institutions according to the institutions' own protocols. For TCRbeta analysis, collaborators shipped samples as frozen whole blood, isolated PBMCs, or DNA extracted from either of those sample types. Sequenced material: peripheral blood. The receptor comes from a man in his 70s with active COVID-19. The chain is encoded by TRBV7-8 joined to TRBJ1-1, with TRBD1 perhaps the D gene, on 6 matching bases. The sequenced DNA is TGTGCCAGCAGCTCGTACCAGGGGTTCACGGATGAAGCTTTCTTT. This encodes CASSSYQGFTDEAFF.